This record looks at one T cell receptor (beta chain) sequence and its context. The sample's time point: after neoadjuvant nivolumab, at surgical resection. PBMCs were not maintained or expanded in culture before analysis. The data stem from a study of neoadjuvant anti-PD-1 for oral cavity cancer. Looking at the study overall: Patients without progression received a fourth nivolumab dose around day 43, then surgical resection on days 50-56.

This CDR3 spans 14 amino acids. V was cut by 0 bases and J by 3 bases, with 8 bases left in between. Germline assignment: CDR1 MNHNS and CDR2 SASEGT. Assay used: immunoSEQ multiplex PCR; TCRdb lists only in-frame clones, some missing. Of 7,500 to 10,000 clones in the sample, roughly three fifths are singletons; the top ten hold 4% to 5%. The sequence was obtained from a person aged 35-79 years with oral cavity squamous cell carcinoma. The rearrangement uses TRBV6-1 and TRBJ1-1; D may be TRBD1 (5 bases). The input for sequencing was PBMCs, taken after nivolumab (anti-PD-1) treatment. The CDR3 nucleotides read TGTGCCAGCAGTGAAGCGGGGGGGTACACTGAAGCTTTCTTT. Amino acid sequence: CASSEAGGYTEAFF.